The entry that follows covers one T cell receptor (beta chain) sequence. Its antigen is still unknown. It was with 60 Vbeta and 13 Jbeta primers that the PCR ran. Clones were read by immunoSEQ multiplex PCR, and TCRdb kept only the in-frame ones, dropping some. The table has about 250,000 clones, under 80% seen once; the top ten hold about 2.2%. This sample was taken from a study of cytomegalovirus exposure and HLA in healthy donors. Study-wide results and caveats: Donors were assumed by presence/absence analyses to have roughly uniform sequencing depth. Most TCRs appeared rarely, but some public TCRs recurred in many donors. Researchers catalogued around 150 TCR beta chains as cytomegalovirus-associated.

The germline V gene encodes CDR1 SGHNT and CDR2 YENEEA. The CDR3 is made up of 15 amino acids. The V end lost 7 bases, the J end lost 2 bases, and 17 bases lay between the germline ends. The sequenced sample consisted of PBMCs. The sequence came from a female donor in good health and CMV-seronegative. The chain is built from TRBV11-3 and TRBJ2-5; D gene uncertain. CDR3 bases: TGTGCCAGCACCCCTGGTGGGCGAATTCAAGAGACCCAGTACTTC. Translated: CASTPGGRIQETQYF.